This T cell receptor (beta chain) came from a study of neurological immune-mediated disorders. This clonotype was picked up many times. Antigen unknown. cDNA synthesis was performed by 5'RACE with 10-nucleotide random UMIs. TCRdb called the 5' RACE reads again in MiXCR, with one record for every CDR3 protein. This table has 30,000 or so distinct CDR3 sequences, 12% appearing once. A blood bank in Maryland, USA, provided the volunteers who served as healthy controls. Findings of the study overall: TCR-beta repertoires seemed private in all groups, with no expanded CDR3 amino acid sequences shared.

The CDR3 contains 14 residues. The V gene's germline CDR1 is ENHRY and CDR2 SYGVKD. Between the trimmed V and J ends, which lost 5 bases and 0 bases, there was a span of 11 bases. This clonotype was sampled from a man in his sixties in good health. The chain uses TRBV10-3 and TRBJ2-7, with D hard to call. The sequenced material came from PBMCs. This chain's CDR3 is CAISLSLDSYEQYF. As DNA, the CDR3 is TGTGCCATCAGTTTGTCACTGGACTCCTACGAGCAGTACTTC.